This TCR beta chain emerged from a study of beta chain features in type 1 diabetes. Study results and caveats: All four CD4+ subsets of Type 1 diabetes patients contained TCRB CDR3s that were moderately but significantly shorter. Within patients, naive, central memory and Treg TCRB repertoires seemed more similar than within healthy donors.

In germline, CDR1 is SGHRS, CDR2 YFSETQ. The V gene end was trimmed by 4 bases and the J gene end by 7 bases; junction bases not matched to a gene: 12. This CDR3 has 17 amino acids. The authors reverse transcribed all of the isolated RNA, so sequencing captured expressed TCRB transcripts. Sequencing was performed with immunoSEQ multiplex PCR; in TCRdb, only in-frame clones are kept and a portion is missing. The sample consists of about 660,000 clones, over 13% of them appearing once. The authors sorted CD4+ naive, central memory, regulatory and stem cell-like memory cells via CD45RO/CCR7/CD25/CD127/CD95/CD27. Worth noting for this clone: What it binds is unknown.

J is TRBJ1-6 and V is TRBV5-1; the match to TRBD1 covers 9 bases. The sequence derives from a man between 18 and 29 years old with type 1 diabetes. Sequences were obtained from naive CD4+ T cells from blood. CDR3 sequence reads: CASSPSPTDRGNSPLHF. As DNA, the CDR3 is TGCGCCAGCAGCCCATCCCCCACCGACAGGGGGAATTCACCCCTCCACTTT.